A selection of T cell receptor beta chains follows, all from one sample in a study of shared clonotypes between healthy human individuals. Assay used: immunoSEQ multiplex PCR; TCRdb lists only in-frame clones, some missing. This sample has over 2 million clones, with roughly 90% found just once. Sequenced sample: naive CD4+ T cells from PBMCs. The source is a man aged 18-30 years in good health. Some clones in this sample may be carry-over from other donors' samples. The CDR3 runs from the conserved cysteine through the conserved F or W. The order of the fields is J gene, D gene, V gene, clone size, CDR3 protein, CDR3 DNA. The D gene is left open where the match is weak. Some rows have no size entry. The others give once, few or many, or a class for an expanded clone.

TRBJ1-1,.,TRBV6-1,.,CASSEVMVGDTEAFF,TGTGCCAGCAGTGAAGTTATGGTGGGGGACACTGAAGCTTTCTTT
TRBJ1-2,TRBD1,TRBV5-1,.,CASSSSPGTAGYTF,TGCGCCAGCAGCTCCTCCCCGGGGACAGCTGGCTACACCTTC
TRBJ2-1,.,TRBV13,.,CASSLVASSYNEQFF,TGTGCCAGCAGCTTAGTGGCGAGCTCCTACAATGAGCAGTTCTTC
TRBJ1-1,.,TRBV11-2,.,CASSGRGAEAFF,TGTGCCAGCAGCGGCAGGGGTGCTGAAGCTTTCTTT
TRBJ1-1,.,TRBV6-6,.,CASSHSQDWKTEAFF,TGTGCCAGCAGTCACTCTCAAGACTGGAAAACTGAAGCTTTCTTT
TRBJ2-7,.,TRBV7-9,once,CASSSAPGATDF,TGTGCCAGCAGCTCTGCCCCGGGAGCTACGGACTTC
TRBJ2-1,TRBD2,TRBV7-8,.,CASSTGLLREQFF,TGTGCCAGCAGCACGGGACTACTACGGGAGCAGTTCTTC
TRBJ1-1,.,TRBV25-1,.,CASAKLGVEGTEAFF,TGTGCCAGCGCAAAGTTAGGGGTGGAAGGAACTGAAGCTTTCTTT
TRBJ1-1,.,TRBV2,.,CASSEAPWGERNTEAFF,TGTGCCAGCAGTGAAGCCCCGTGGGGAGAGCGGAACACTGAAGCTTTCTTT
TRBJ1-5,TRBD1,TRBV28,.,CASSLGGTENQPQHF,TGTGCCAGCAGTTTAGGTGGGACAGAAAATCAGCCCCAGCATTTT
TRBJ1-5,TRBD1,TRBV4-2,.,CASSQVQDRGNQPQHF,TGTGCCAGCAGCCAAGTCCAGGACAGGGGAAATCAGCCCCAGCATTTT
TRBJ2-1,TRBD2,TRBV18,few,CASSSGEGFNEQFF,TGTGCCAGCTCATCGGGGGAGGGGTTCAATGAGCAGTTCTTC
TRBJ2-1,TRBD2,TRBV18,.,CASSPFSREGNEQFF,TGTGCCAGCTCACCTTTCTCGCGGGAGGGCAATGAGCAGTTCTTC
TRBJ1-5,.,TRBV28,.,CASSSLRSRNQPQHF,TGTGCCAGCAGTTCCCTTCGTTCGCGCAATCAGCCCCAGCATTTT